This TCR beta chain is from a study of T cell responses to AZD1222 COVID-19 vaccine. Study information: The analysis combined second doses at about 4 or about 12 weeks.

Method: immunoSEQ multiplex PCR; TCRdb's copy keeps in-frame clones and lacks some. The sample has approximately 82,000 clones, roughly nine tenths seen once. About this clone: The antigen is not known.

The CDR3 contains 16 residues. V dropped 5 bases and J dropped 1 base, with 17 bases sitting between them. The V gene's germline CDR1 is SEHNR and CDR2 FQNEAQ (reference sequence). Study findings and constraints: It should be noted that donors were predominantly white British and more often female, and clonal diversity was possibly underestimated. Repertoire sampling happened only post peak T cell response.

The material sequenced was peripheral blood, taken on day 0 of AZD1222 vaccination. The J gene is TRBJ1-1, the V gene TRBV7-9; no reliable D call. The sequence came from an adult in good health. CDR3 in amino acids: CASSPPSASANTEAFF. As DNA, the CDR3 is TGTGCCAGCAGCCCCCCGAGTGCCTCTGCGAACACTGAAGCTTTCTTT.